This T cell receptor beta chain was recorded in a study of blood T cell repertoires in COVID-19. Study overall: The origin of the acute and convalescent COVID-19 samples was the United States, Italy and Spain. T cells, B-cell-depleted T cells, or PBMCs provided the cDNA or gDNA that served as material.

Per the study methods: Nucleated cell counts were estimated from reference gene primer amplification. Repertoires were generated with immunoSEQ multiplex PCR, while TCRdb's copy carries only in-frame clones and drops some. V and J calls and clone size are those listed in that table; D and trimming were worked out from the DNA. The sample has roughly 360,000 clones, 81% seen once. The CDR3 has 15 residues. Germline-derived CDR1 and CDR2 are SGHRS and YFSETQ. Trimming cost V 5 bases and J 6 bases; bases outside gene matches: 12. Sequenced material: peripheral blood. The rearrangement links TRBV5-1 to TRBJ2-7, with TRBD2 matching over 9 bases. The TCR sequence derives from a human donor with acute or convalescent COVID-19. The donor label of this sample is uncertain. The CDR3 coding sequence is TGCGCCAGCAGTTGGACTAGCGCTCTCCAGGGCGAGCAGTACTTC. Translating it yields CASSWTSALQGEQYF.